This T cell receptor beta chain comes out of a study of T cell clonality in common variable immunodeficiency. TCRdb keeps only in-frame clones here, not all; method: immunoSEQ multiplex PCR. Sampling found about 66,000 clones, none seen once. This clone showed up many times. The read ends 3 residues before the CDR3 terminus; that terminus is restored from the germline J gene. CDR1 is KGHSH and CDR2 is LQKENI in the germline V gene. V was trimmed by 3 bases and J by 4 bases, leaving 13 bases between them. CDR3 length: 15 amino acids. The sequenced sample consisted of peripheral blood mononuclear cells. The chain has TRBV18 and TRBJ2-1; D is perhaps TRBD2 (6 bases). The TCR was taken from a person between 18 and 75 years old in good health. Here the CDR3 reads CASSPGGKPYNEQFF. The sequenced CDR3 bases are TGTGCCAGCTCACCCGGCGGGAAACCTTACAATGAG.